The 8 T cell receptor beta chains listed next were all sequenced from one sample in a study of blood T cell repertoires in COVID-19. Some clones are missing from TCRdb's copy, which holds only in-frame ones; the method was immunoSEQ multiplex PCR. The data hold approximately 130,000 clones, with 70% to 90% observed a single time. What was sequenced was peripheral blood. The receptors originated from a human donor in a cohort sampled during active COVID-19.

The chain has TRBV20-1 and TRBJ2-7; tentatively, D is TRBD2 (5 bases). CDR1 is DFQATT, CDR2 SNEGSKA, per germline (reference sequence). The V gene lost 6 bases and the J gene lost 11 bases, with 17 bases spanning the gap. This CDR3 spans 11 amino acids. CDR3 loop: CSAPGLSGEYF. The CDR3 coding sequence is TGCAGTGCCCCGGGGTTGAGCGGCGAGTACTTC.

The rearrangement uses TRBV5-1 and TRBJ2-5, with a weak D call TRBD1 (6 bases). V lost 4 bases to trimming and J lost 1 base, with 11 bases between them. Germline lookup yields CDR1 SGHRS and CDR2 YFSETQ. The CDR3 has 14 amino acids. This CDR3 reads CASSPGTPQETQYF. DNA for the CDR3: TGCGCCAGCAGCCCAGGGACACCCCAAGAGACCCAGTACTTC.

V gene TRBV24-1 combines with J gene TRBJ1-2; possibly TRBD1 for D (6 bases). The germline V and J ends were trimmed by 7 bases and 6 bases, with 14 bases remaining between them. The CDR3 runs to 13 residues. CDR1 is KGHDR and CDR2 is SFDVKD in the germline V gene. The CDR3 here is CATSSGVEDGYTF. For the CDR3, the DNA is TGTGCCACCAGCTCAGGGGTGGAAGATGGCTACACCTTC.

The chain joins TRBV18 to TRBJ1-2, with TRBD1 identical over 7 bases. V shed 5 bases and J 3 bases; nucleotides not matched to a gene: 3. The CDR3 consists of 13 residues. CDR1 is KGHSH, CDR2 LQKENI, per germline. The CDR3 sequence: CASSTGTDYGYTF. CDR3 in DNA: TGTGCCAGCTCAACGGGGACAGACTATGGCTACACCTTC.

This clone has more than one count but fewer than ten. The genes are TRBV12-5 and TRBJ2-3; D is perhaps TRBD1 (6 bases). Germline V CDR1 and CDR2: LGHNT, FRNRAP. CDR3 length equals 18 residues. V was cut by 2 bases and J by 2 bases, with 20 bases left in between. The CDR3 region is CASGLTADTLGATDTQYF. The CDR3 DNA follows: TGTGCTAGTGGTTTGACCGCCGACACGCTGGGGGCCACAGATACGCAGTATTTT.

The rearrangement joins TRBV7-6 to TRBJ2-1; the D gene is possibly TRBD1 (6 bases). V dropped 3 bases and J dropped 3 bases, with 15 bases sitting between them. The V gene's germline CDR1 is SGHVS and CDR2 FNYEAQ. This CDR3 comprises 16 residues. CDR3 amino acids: CASSFPRDTDYNEQFF. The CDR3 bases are TGTGCCAGCAGCTTCCCCCGGGACACGGACTACAATGAGCAGTTCTTC.

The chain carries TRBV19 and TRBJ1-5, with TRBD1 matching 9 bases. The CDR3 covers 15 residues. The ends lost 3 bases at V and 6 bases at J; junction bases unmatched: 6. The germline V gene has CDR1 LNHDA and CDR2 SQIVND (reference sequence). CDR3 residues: CASSIDRGFGQPQHF. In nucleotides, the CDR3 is TGTGCCAGTAGTATTGACAGGGGGTTCGGTCAGCCCCAGCATTTT.

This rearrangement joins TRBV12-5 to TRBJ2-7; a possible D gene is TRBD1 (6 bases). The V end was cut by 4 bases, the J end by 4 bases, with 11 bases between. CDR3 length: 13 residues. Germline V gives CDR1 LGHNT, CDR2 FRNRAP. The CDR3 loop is CASGSGTFYEQYF. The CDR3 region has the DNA TGTGCTAGTGGTTCTGGGACATTTTACGAGCAGTACTTC.